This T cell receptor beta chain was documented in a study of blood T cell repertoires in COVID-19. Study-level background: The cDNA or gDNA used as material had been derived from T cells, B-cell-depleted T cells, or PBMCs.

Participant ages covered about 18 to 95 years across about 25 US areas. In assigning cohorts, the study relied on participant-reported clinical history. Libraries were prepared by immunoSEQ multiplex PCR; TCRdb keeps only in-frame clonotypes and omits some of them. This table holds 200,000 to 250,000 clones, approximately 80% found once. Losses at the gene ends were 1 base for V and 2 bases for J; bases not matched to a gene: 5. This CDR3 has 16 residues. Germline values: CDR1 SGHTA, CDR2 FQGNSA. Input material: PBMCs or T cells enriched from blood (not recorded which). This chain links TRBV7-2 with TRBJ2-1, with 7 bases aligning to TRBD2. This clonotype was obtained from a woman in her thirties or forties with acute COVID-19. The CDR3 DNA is TGTGCCAGCAGCTTAGTGGGGGGGGGAGCCTACAATGAGCAGTTCTTC. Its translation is CASSLVGGGAYNEQFF.